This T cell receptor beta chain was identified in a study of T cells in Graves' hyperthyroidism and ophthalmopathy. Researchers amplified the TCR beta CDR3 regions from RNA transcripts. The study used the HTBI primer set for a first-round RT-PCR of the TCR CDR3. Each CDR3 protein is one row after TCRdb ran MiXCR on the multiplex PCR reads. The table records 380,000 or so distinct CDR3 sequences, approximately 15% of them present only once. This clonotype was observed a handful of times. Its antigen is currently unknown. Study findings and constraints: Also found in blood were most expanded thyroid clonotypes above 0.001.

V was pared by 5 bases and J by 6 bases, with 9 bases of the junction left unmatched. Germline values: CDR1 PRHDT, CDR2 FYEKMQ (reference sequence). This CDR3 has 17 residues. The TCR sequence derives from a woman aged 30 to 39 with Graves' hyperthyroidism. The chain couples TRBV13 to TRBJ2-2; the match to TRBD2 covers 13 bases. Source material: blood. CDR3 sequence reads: CASSPGLAGRRSGELFF. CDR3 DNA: TGTGCCAGCAGCCCGGGACTAGCGGGAAGGCGATCCGGGGAGCTGTTTTTT.